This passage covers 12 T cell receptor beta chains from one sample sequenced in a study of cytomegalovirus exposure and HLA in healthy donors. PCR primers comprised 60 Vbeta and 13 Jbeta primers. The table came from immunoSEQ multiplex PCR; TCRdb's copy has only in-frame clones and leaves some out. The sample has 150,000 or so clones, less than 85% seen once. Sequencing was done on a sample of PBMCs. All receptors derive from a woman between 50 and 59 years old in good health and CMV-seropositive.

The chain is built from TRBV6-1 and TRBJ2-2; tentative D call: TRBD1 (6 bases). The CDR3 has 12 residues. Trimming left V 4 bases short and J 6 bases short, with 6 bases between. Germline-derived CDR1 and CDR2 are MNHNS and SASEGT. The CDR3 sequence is CASSGGPGELFF. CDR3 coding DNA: TGTGCCAGCAGTGGGGGGCCCGGGGAGCTGTTTTTT.

The CDR3 sequence: CASSSRDKSFTGELFF. The CDR3 DNA follows: TGTGCCAGCAGCTCCAGGGACAAATCCTTCACCGGGGAGCTGTTTTTT. The V and J genes are TRBV7-2 and TRBJ2-2; tentative D call: TRBD1 (6 bases). The CDR3 runs to 16 residues. Germline CDR1 is SGHTA and CDR2 is FQGNSA. The germline V and J ends were trimmed by 4 bases and 4 bases, with 16 bases remaining between them.

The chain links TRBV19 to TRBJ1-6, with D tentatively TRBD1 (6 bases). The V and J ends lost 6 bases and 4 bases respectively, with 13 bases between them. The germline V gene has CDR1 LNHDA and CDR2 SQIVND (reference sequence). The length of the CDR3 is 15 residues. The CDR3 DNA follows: TGTGCCAGTAGGGCACAGGGTACATATAATTCACCCCTCCACTTT. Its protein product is CASRAQGTYNSPLHF.

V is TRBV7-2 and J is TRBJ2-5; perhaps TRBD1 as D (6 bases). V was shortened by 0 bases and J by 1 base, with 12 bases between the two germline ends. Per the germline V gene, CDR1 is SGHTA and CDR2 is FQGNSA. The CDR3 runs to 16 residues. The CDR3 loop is CASSLAGAWAQETQYF. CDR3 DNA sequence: TGTGCCAGCAGCTTAGCGGGGGCCTGGGCCCAAGAGACCCAGTACTTC.

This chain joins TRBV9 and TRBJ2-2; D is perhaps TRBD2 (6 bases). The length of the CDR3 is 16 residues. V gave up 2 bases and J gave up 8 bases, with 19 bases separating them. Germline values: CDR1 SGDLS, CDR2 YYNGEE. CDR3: CASSVGTSPRRGELFF. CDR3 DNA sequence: TGTGCCAGCAGCGTGGGGACTTCCCCGAGGAGGGGGGAGCTGTTTTTT.

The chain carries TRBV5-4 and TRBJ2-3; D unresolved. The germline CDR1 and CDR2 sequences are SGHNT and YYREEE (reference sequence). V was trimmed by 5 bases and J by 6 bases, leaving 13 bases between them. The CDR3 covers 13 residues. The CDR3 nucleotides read TGTGCCAGCAGTTATCCCTATGCGGATACGCAGTATTTT. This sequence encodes CASSYPYADTQYF.

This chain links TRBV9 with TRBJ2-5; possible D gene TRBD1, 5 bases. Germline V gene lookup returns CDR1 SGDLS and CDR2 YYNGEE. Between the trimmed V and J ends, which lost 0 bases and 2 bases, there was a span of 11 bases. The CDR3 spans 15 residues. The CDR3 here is CASSVGVGAQETQYF. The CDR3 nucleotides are TGTGCCAGCAGCGTAGGAGTTGGGGCTCAAGAGACCCAGTACTTC. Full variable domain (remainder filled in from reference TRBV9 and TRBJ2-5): DSGVTQTPKHLITATGQRVTLRCSPRSGDLSVYWYQQSLDQGLQFLIQYYNGEERAKGNILERFSAQQFPDLHSELNLSSLELGDSALYFCASSVGVGAQETQYFGPGTRLLVL.

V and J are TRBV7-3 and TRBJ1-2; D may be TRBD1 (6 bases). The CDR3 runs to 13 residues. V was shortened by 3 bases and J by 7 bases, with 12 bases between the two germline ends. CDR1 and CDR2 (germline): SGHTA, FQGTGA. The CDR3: CASSLTGSGGYTF. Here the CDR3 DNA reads TGTGCCAGCAGCTTGACAGGTTCAGGTGGCTACACCTTC.

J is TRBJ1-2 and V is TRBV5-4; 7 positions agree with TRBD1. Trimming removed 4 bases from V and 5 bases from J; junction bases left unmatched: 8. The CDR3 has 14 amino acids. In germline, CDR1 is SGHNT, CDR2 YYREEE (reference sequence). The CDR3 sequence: CASSVRDRGYGYTF. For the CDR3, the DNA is TGTGCCAGCAGCGTCCGGGACAGAGGTTATGGCTACACCTTC.

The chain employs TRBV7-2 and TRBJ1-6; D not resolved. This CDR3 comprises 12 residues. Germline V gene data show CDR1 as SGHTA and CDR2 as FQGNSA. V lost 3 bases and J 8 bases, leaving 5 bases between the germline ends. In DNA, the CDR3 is TGTGCCAGCAGCTTTCGGGATTCACCCCTCCACTTT. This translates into CASSFRDSPLHF.

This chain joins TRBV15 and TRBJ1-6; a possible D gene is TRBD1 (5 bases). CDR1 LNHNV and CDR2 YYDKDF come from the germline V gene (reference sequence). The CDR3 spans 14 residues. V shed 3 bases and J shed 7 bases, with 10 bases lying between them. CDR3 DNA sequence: TGTGCCACCAGCAGGGGGGGAGAGAATTCACCCCTCCACTTT. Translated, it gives CATSRGGENSPLHF.

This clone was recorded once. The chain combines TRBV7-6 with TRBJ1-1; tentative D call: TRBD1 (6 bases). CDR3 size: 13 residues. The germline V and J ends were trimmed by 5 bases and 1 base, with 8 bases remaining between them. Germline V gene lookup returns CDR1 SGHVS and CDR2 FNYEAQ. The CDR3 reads CASSKQGNTEAFF. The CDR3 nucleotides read TGTGCCAGCAGCAAACAGGGGAACACTGAAGCTTTCTTT.